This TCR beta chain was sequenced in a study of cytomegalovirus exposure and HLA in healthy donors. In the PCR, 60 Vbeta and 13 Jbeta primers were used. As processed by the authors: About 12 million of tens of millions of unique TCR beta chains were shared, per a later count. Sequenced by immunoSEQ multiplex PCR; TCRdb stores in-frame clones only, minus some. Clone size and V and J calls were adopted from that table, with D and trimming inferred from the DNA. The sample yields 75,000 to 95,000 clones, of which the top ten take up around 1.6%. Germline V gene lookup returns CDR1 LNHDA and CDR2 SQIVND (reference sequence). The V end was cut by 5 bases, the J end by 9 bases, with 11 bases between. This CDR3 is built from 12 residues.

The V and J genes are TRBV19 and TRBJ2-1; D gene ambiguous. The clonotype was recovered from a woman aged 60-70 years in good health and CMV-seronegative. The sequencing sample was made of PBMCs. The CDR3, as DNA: TGTGCCAGTAGTTTCCTTAGTAGTGAGCAGTTCTTC. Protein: CASSFLSSEQFF.